This is a list of T cell receptor beta chains from one sample in a study of CD8+CD57+ T cells in acquired aplastic anemia. Via MiXCR, TCRdb re-called the reads, giving one row per CDR3 protein. The table includes 400,000 to 600,000 distinct CDR3 sequences, around 30% detected once. Source material: sorted CD4+, CD8+, or CD8+CD57+ T cells (not recorded which) from PBMCs. These receptors were collected from a human donor with aplastic anemia. CDR3s include the opening cysteine and the closing phenylalanine or tryptophan. The order of the fields is J gene, CDR3 length, clone size, V gene, D gene, CDR3 protein, CDR3 DNA. A D gene is named only where the DNA matches it firmly. Clone size, where shown, is once, few, many, or a class for clones that have expanded.

>TRBJ2-7|12|many|TRBV7-9|.
CASSLGSSEQYF
TGTGCCAGCAGCTTAGGATCGTCCGAGCAGTACTTC
>TRBJ1-6|15|many|TRBV7-2|.
CASSLTTAYNSPLHF
TGTGCCAGCAGCTTGACGACAGCCTATAATTCACCCCTCCACTTT
>TRBJ2-2|13|.|TRBV5-6|.
CASSLFSSGELFF
TGTGCCAGCAGCTTGTTCTCGTCCGGGGAGCTGTTTTTT
>TRBJ2-3|13|.|TRBV5-1|.
CASTRTSTDTQYF
TGCGCCAGCACCCGGACTAGCACAGATACGCAGTATTTT
>TRBJ1-1|15|.|TRBV25-1|.
CASSEALGQVYEAFF
TGTGCCAGCAGTGAAGCGTTGGGCCAGGTCTACGAAGCTTTCTTT
>TRBJ2-1|15|.|TRBV6-5|TRBD2
CASSYASGAYNEQFF
TGTGCCAGCAGTTACGCTAGCGGGGCCTACAATGAGCAGTTCTTC
>TRBJ1-2|16|.|TRBV5-1|.
CASSSRRAGSNYGYTF
TGCGCCAGCAGCTCCCGTCGGGCAGGGAGTAACTATGGCTACACCTTC
>TRBJ2-7|13|many|TRBV20-1|TRBD2
CSARGGQGILPHF
TGCAGTGCCCGGGGGGGGCAGGGAATTCTCCCTCACTTC
>TRBJ1-2|13|once|TRBV19|.
CARARTVWYGHTF
TGTGCCAGGGCTAGGACTGTTTGGTATGGCCACACCTTC
>TRBJ1-6|16|few|TRBV6-5|.
CASSYAGLFENSPLHF
TGTGCCAGCAGTTATGCTGGGCTGTTTGAGAATTCACCCCTCCACTTT
>TRBJ1-5|16|many|TRBV12-3/TRBV12-4|.
CASSAYVSRFGQPQHF
TGTGCCAGCAGTGCCTACGTTTCCAGATTCGGTCAGCCCCAGCATTTT
>TRBJ1-1|14|.|TRBV12-3/TRBV12-4|.
CASSLRGSNTEAFF
TGTGCCAGCAGTTTACGGGGATCGAACACTGAAGCTTTCTTT
>TRBJ1-2|14|few|TRBV29-1|TRBD1
CSVGPGTGAKGYTF
TGCAGCGTTGGACCCGGGACAGGGGCGAAGGGCTACACCTTC
>TRBJ2-7|11|many|TRBV6-5|.
CASSYWGEQYF
TGTGCCAGCAGTTACTGGGGCGAGCAGTACTTC
>TRBJ1-1|17|few|TRBV6-2/TRBV6-3|.
CASSSQVTGGRHTEAFF
TGTGCCAGCAGTTCCCAGGTGACGGGGGGACGTCACACTGAAGCTTTCTTT
>TRBJ1-6|21|.|TRBV11-2|TRBD1
CASSSHPDRGPLTPHNSPLHF
TGTGCCAGCAGCTCGCACCCAGACAGGGGGCCGCTCACCCCCCATAATTCACCCCTCCACTTT
>TRBJ1-5|17|.|TRBV5-6|.
CASSLSSRGAANQPQHF
TGTGCCAGCAGCCTTTCCTCTCGGGGGGCCGCGAATCAGCCCCAGCATTTT
>TRBJ1-2|14|.|TRBV19|TRBD1
CASIVRTGFGGYTF
TGTGCCAGCATCGTCCGGACAGGGTTCGGTGGCTACACCTTC
>TRBJ1-5|12|many|TRBV15|.
CATSRVLQPQHF
TGTGCCACCAGCAGAGTACTTCAGCCCCAGCATTTT
>TRBJ1-5|16|.|TRBV7-3|.
CASSLGAREGFQPQHF
TGTGCCAGCAGCTTAGGGGCCAGGGAGGGATTTCAGCCCCAGCATTTT
>TRBJ1-6|16|.|TRBV12-3/TRBV12-4|.
CASSFSPDTRNSPLHF
TGTGCCAGCAGTTTCAGCCCCGACACTAGGAATTCACCCCTCCACTTT
>TRBJ1-1|16|few|TRBV19|.
CASTLRTARLNTEAFF
TGTGCCAGTACCCTACGGACAGCTCGACTGAACACTGAAGCTTTCTTT
>TRBJ2-2|15|few|TRBV7-3|TRBD2
CASSLAGRNTGELFF
TGTGCCAGCAGCCTAGCGGGCCGGAACACCGGGGAGCTGTTTTTT
>TRBJ2-5|15|.|TRBV11-2|.
CASSLDGQYQETQYF
TGTGCCAGCAGCTTAGATGGACAGTACCAAGAGACCCAGTACTTC
>TRBJ1-4|15|.|TRBV15|.
CATSTRGVLNEKLFF
TGTGCCACCAGCACCCGCGGGGTCCTTAATGAAAAACTGTTTTTT
>TRBJ2-5|17|.|TRBV2|.
CASSEVASWSNQETQYF
TGTGCCAGCAGTGAAGTCGCGAGTTGGAGTAACCAAGAGACCCAGTACTTC
>TRBJ1-5|15|few|TRBV2|.
CASKNYGTTDQPQHF
TGTGCCAGCAAAAATTACGGGACCACAGATCAGCCCCAGCATTTT
>TRBJ1-3|16|.|TRBV20-1|TRBD1
CSAMDRGRDSGNTIYF
TGCAGTGCTATGGACAGGGGGCGAGACTCTGGAAACACCATATATTTT
>TRBJ1-1|14|many|TRBV2|.
CASSSTTRDTEAFF
TGTGCCAGCAGTAGTACAACCCGGGACACTGAAGCTTTCTTT
>TRBJ1-5|16|.|TRBV6-1|.
CASSDGGVYSNQPQHF
TGTGCCAGCAGTGATGGGGGGGTCTATAGCAATCAGCCCCAGCATTTT
>TRBJ1-5|13|few|TRBV15|.
CASLQASNQPQHF
TGTGCCAGTCTACAGGCTAGCAATCAGCCCCAGCATTTT
>TRBJ2-5|12|.|TRBV2|.
CASSRNQGTQYF
TGTGCCAGCAGCCGGAATCAAGGGACCCAGTACTTC
>TRBJ1-2|14|few|TRBV19|.
CASSRGEAVYGYTF
TGTGCCAGTAGTAGGGGGGAAGCTGTCTATGGCTACACCTTC
>TRBJ2-7|16|few|TRBV10-3|TRBD1
CAAQVLGQGVSGELYF
TGTGCCGCCCAAGTTCTGGGACAGGGGGTGTCCGGGGAGCTGTACTTC
>TRBJ1-6|14|many|TRBV7-2|.
CASSLDSFPNPLHF
TGTGCCAGCAGCTTAGACAGCTTCCCCAACCCCCTCCACTTT
>TRBJ2-7|15|.|TRBV10-3|.
CAIGPKPGQAYEQYF
TGTGCCATCGGCCCTAAACCGGGACAAGCCTACGAGCAGTACTTC
>TRBJ2-7|14|many|TRBV6-1|.
CASRAGRTVDEQYF
TGTGCCAGCAGAGCCGGGAGGACAGTAGACGAGCAGTACTTC
>TRBJ1-6|12|many|TRBV19|.
CASSAGDSPLHF
TGTGCCAGTAGCGCAGGGGATTCACCCCTCCACTTT
>TRBJ2-5|17|once|TRBV5-4|TRBD2
CASSFGGGADPTETQYF
TGTGCCAGCAGCTTTGGCGGGGGGGCCGATCCGACGGAGACCCAGTACTTC
>TRBJ2-7|11|many|TRBV7-9|.
CASSLVVSVDF
TGTGCCAGCAGCTTAGTTGTATCCGTTGACTTC
>TRBJ2-5|14|few|TRBV20-1|.
CSARPTSSPETQYF
TGCAGTGCTAGACCTACTAGTTCCCCAGAGACCCAGTACTTC
>TRBJ2-1|14|.|TRBV11-2|TRBD2
CASSPGTSGSEKFF
TGTGCCAGCAGCCCGGGGACTAGCGGGAGTGAGAAGTTCTTC